The 23 T cell receptor beta chains presented below share a single source sample, sequenced in a study of blood T cell repertoires in COVID-19. TCRdb keeps only in-frame clones here, not all; method: immunoSEQ multiplex PCR. In the table there are about 180,000 clones, about four fifths of which are singletons. Sequencing input: peripheral blood. The receptors here all came from a man between 65 and 85 years old with active or convalescent COVID-19.

The chain carries TRBV6-5 and TRBJ1-5; perhaps TRBD1 as D (6 bases). Germline lookup yields CDR1 MNHEY and CDR2 SVGAGI. V was trimmed by 7 bases and J by 5 bases, leaving 15 bases between them. The CDR3 consists of 14 residues. The CDR3 loop reads CASMKRKGDQPQHF. Here the CDR3 DNA reads TGTGCCAGCATGAAAAGAAAGGGGGATCAGCCCCAGCATTTT.

This clone was seen once. The genes are TRBV4-1 and TRBJ2-1; 7 bases agree with TRBD2. The V gene's germline CDR1 is MGHRA and CDR2 YSYEKL. The V and J ends lost 3 bases and 2 bases, in that order; junction bases with no gene match: 4. The CDR3 totals 15 residues. CDR3 in amino acids: CASSQTGGTYNEQFF. The CDR3 bases are TGCGCCAGCAGCCAGACGGGGGGAACCTACAATGAGCAGTTCTTC.

The chain has TRBV23-1 and TRBJ2-7, with 12 nucleotides matching TRBD1. Being an ORF, TRBV23-1 has a function that is uncertain. Trimming cost V 0 bases and J 7 bases; bases outside gene matches: 7. CDR3 length equals 16 residues. CDR3 DNA sequence: TGCGCCAGCAGTCAATCGTTGGGACAGGGGGCGTTGGAGCAGTACTTC. Encoded protein: CASSQSLGQGALEQYF.

The chain is built from TRBV19 and TRBJ1-2; TRBD1 is a possible D gene (5 bases). The CDR3 has 14 amino acids. Trimming left V 3 bases short and J 3 bases short, with 11 bases between. Germline CDR1 is LNHDA and CDR2 is SQIVND (reference sequence). The CDR3: CASSIVQADYGYTF. The CDR3 region has the DNA TGTGCCAGTAGTATCGTACAGGCTGACTATGGCTACACCTTC.

V is TRBV30 and J is TRBJ1-1; D may be TRBD1 (6 bases). CDR1 is GTSNPN, CDR2 SVGIG, per germline (reference sequence). This CDR3 has 13 amino acids. Trimming took off 4 bases at V and 6 bases at J, with 15 bases between the two ends. CDR3 in amino acids: CAWNSDSAAEAFF. In DNA, the CDR3 is TGTGCCTGGAATTCGGACAGCGCGGCTGAAGCTTTCTTT. Variable domain in full (rest from reference TRBV30 and TRBJ1-1): SQTIHQWPATLVQPVGSPLSLECTVEGTSNPNLYWYRQAAGRGLQLLFYSVGIGQISSEVPQNLSASRPQDRQFILSSKKLLLSDSGFYLCAWNSDSAAEAFFGQGTRLTVV.

This clone is a singleton in its sample. The genes are TRBV21-1 and TRBJ2-1; the tabulated D call, TRBD1, remains unverified against the DNA. TRBV21-1 is given as a pseudogene. The CDR3 is 14 amino acids. CDR3 amino acids: CASRQGFFYNEQFF. DNA for the CDR3: TGTGCCAGCAGACAGGGGTTCTTCTACAATGAGCAGTTCTTC.

J is TRBJ2-7 and V is TRBV2, with D uncertain. From germline, CDR1 is SNHLY and CDR2 FYNNEI. V was shortened by 6 bases and J by 0 bases, with 6 bases between the two germline ends. The CDR3 sequence is 12 residues long. The CDR3 protein is CASRADSYEQYF. In DNA, the CDR3 is TGTGCCAGCAGGGCGGACTCCTACGAGCAGTACTTC.

About this clone: The sample contains more than one DNA sequence encoding this CDR3. The CDR3, as DNA: TGCGCCAGCAGTGATTCCGGAGGAGATACGCAGTATTTT. Translating gives CASSDSGGDTQYF. The rearrangement links TRBV10-1 to TRBJ2-3; D may be TRBD2 (5 bases). The CDR3 runs to 13 residues. The germline V gene encodes CDR1 WNHNN and CDR2 SYGVQD (reference sequence). V dropped 3 bases and J dropped 5 bases, with 9 bases sitting between them.

The V gene is TRBV3-1 (or the pseudogene TRBV3-2), the J gene TRBJ2-7; the D gene is possibly TRBD2 (5 bases). The CDR3 is made up of 15 amino acids. Germline V gives CDR1 LGHDT, CDR2 YNNKEL (reference sequence). V lost 1 base and J lost 3, with 13 bases in between. The CDR3, as DNA: TGTGCCAGCAGCCAAGGATTAGCTAGCAGCTACGAGCAGTACTTC. It specifies CASSQGLASSYEQYF.

V and J are TRBV6-5 and TRBJ1-3; 7 bases match TRBD1. The germline V gene encodes CDR1 MNHEY and CDR2 SVGAGI. CDR3 length: 16 residues. J was trimmed by 6 bases and V by 0 bases; bases with no gene match: 8. As DNA, the CDR3 is TGTGCCAGCAGTTACTCGGTGCCCCAGGGGGAAAACACCATATATTTT. Encoded protein: CASSYSVPQGENTIYF.

The J gene is TRBJ2-7, the V gene TRBV11-2; D is perhaps TRBD1 (6 bases). The V end was cut by 1 base, the J end by 2 bases, with 21 bases between. The CDR3 is 18 residues long. Germline V gene sequence: CDR1 SGHAT, CDR2 FQNNGV. The CDR3 DNA is TGTGCCAGCAGCTTAGTCTCGACAGGAGCTCCGATCCCCTACGAGCAGTACTTC. Translating gives CASSLVSTGAPIPYEQYF.

CDR3 protein: CASSIGEGEDYEQYF. The CDR3, as DNA: TGCGCCAGCAGCATTGGGGAGGGCGAGGACTACGAGCAGTACTTC. The chain couples TRBV5-1 to TRBJ2-7; 7 nucleotides match TRBD2. The V segment lost 4 bases and the J segment 3 bases; nucleotides outside the gene matches: 10. This CDR3 comprises 15 residues. The germline CDR1 and CDR2 sequences are SGHRS and YFSETQ.

On this clone: It may be a read error: a sequence one base away is much more abundant. The chain carries TRBV7-9 and TRBJ2-1; 7 bases are a match to TRBD2. V lost 5 bases and J lost 2; bases outside the gene matches: 0. Germline V gene sequence: CDR1 SEHNR, CDR2 FQNEAQ (reference sequence). The CDR3 loop spans 13 amino acids. CDR3 sequence (DNA): TGTGCCAGCAGCGGGGGGGCCTACAATGAGCAGTTCTTC. It translates to CASSGGAYNEQFF.

The chain employs TRBV9 and TRBJ2-3, with TRBD1 as a possible D gene (6 bases). This CDR3 region has 14 residues. Germline V gives CDR1 SGDLS, CDR2 YYNGEE. V lost 0 bases and J 4 bases, leaving 9 bases between the germline ends. The CDR3 DNA sequence: TGTGCCAGCAGCGTAGACAGGGCCGCAGATACGCAGTATTTT. This translates into CASSVDRAADTQYF.

Note on this clone: Other DNA sequences in this sample translate to the same CDR3. The chain couples TRBV12-3 or TRBV12-4 to TRBJ1-1, with TRBD1 identical over 7 bases. This CDR3 contains 12 residues. V trimming: 7 bases; J trimming: 1 base; junction bases outside the gene matches: 0. The CDR3 reads CASNRGNTEAFF. CDR3 DNA: TGTGCCAGCAACAGGGGGAACACTGAAGCTTTCTTT.

The chain couples TRBV4-1 to TRBJ1-1; unclear D gene. V was shortened by 0 bases and J by 5 bases, with 10 bases between the two germline ends. CDR3 length equals 14 residues. The germline V gene encodes CDR1 MGHRA and CDR2 YSYEKL. CDR3 sequence reads: CASSQDKRGTEAFF. The CDR3 DNA reads as TGCGCCAGCAGCCAAGATAAGCGGGGAACTGAAGCTTTCTTT.

V usage is TRBV7-5 and J usage is TRBJ1-1; the D segment call TRBD1 is taken from the table without a DNA check. TRBV7-5 is assigned pseudogene status. This CDR3 is 16 amino acids long. The CDR3 loop is CARSLNRGIGNTEAFF. In DNA, the CDR3 is TGTGCCAGAAGCTTGAACAGGGGAATCGGAAACACTGAAGCTTTCTTT.

CDR3 DNA: TGTGCCAGCAGCTTGAATCTCCTGGGGACAGGGTCTGATGAGCAGTTCTTC. This codes for CASSLNLLGTGSDEQFF. This chain uses TRBV7-7 with TRBJ2-1; 9 bases line up with TRBD1. The V gene end was trimmed by 3 bases and the J gene end by 8 bases; junction bases not matched to a gene: 14. The CDR3 loop spans 17 amino acids. Germline loops: CDR1 SSHAT, CDR2 FNYEAQ (reference sequence).

This chain connects TRBV6-2 or TRBV6-3 to TRBJ1-1; 11 nucleotides agree with TRBD1. The ends lost 2 bases at V and 0 bases at J; junction bases unmatched: 5. There are 17 residues in the CDR3. Germline V CDR1 and CDR2: MNHEY, SVGEGT. The CDR3 reads CASSYPDRGPMNTEAFF. The DNA for the CDR3 is TGTGCCAGCAGTTACCCGGACAGGGGGCCAATGAACACTGAAGCTTTCTTT.

The chain uses TRBV4-3 and TRBJ2-1; the match to TRBD2 covers 12 bases. J lost 4 bases, V lost 4 bases, and 5 bases had no gene match. Germline V gene data show CDR1 as LGHNA and CDR2 as YSLEER. The CDR3 extends over 16 amino acids. The chain's CDR3 is CASSPRLAGEYNEQFF. The CDR3 nucleotides read TGCGCCAGCAGCCCCCGACTAGCGGGGGAGTACAATGAGCAGTTCTTC.

The J gene is TRBJ2-1, the V gene TRBV5-1; 11 nucleotides match TRBD1. This CDR3 contains 18 residues. J was trimmed by 8 bases and V by 1 base; bases with no gene match: 14. Germline CDR1 is SGHRS and CDR2 is YFSETQ. The CDR3 here is CASSLSPTGTGGSYEQFF. The CDR3 bases are TGCGCCAGCAGCTTGTCCCCAACCGGGACAGGGGGGAGCTATGAGCAGTTCTTC.

In its sample, this clone was seen a few times. J is TRBJ2-2 and V is TRBV5-1, with a weak D call TRBD2 (6 bases). Trimming took 7 bases from V and 4 from J, leaving 17 bases between them. Germline V gene lookup returns CDR1 SGHRS and CDR2 YFSETQ. The CDR3 consists of 15 residues. The CDR3 DNA sequence: TGCGCCAGCGGGACGGGAGATTTGAGCACCGGGGAGCTGTTTTTT. It encodes CASGTGDLSTGELFF. The whole variable domain, remainder taken from reference TRBV5-1 and TRBJ2-2, is KAGVTQTPRYLIKTRGQQVTLSCSPISGHRSVSWYQQTPGQGLQFLFEYFSETQRNKGNFPGRFSGRQFSNSRSEMNVSTLELGDSALYLCASGTGDLSTGELFFGEGSRLTVL.

The J gene is TRBJ1-5, the V gene TRBV7-9, with a possible D match to TRBD1 (6 bases). V lost 2 bases and J 4 bases, leaving 12 bases between the germline ends. This CDR3 is 15 amino acids long. Germline V gene data show CDR1 as SEHNR and CDR2 as FQNEAQ (reference sequence). The CDR3 DNA is TGTGCCAGCAGCTTAAGTCAGGGGTTAAATCAGCCCCAGCATTTT. It translates to CASSLSQGLNQPQHF.